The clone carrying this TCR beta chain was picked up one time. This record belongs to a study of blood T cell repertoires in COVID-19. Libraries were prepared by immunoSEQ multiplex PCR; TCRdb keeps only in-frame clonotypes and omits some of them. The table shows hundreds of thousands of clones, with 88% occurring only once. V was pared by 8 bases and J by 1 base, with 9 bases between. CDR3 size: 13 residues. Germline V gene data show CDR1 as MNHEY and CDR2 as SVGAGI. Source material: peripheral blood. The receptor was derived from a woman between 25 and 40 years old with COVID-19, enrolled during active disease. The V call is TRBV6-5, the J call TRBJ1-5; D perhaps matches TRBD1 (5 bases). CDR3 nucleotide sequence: TGTGCCAGCGGCAGGGAAAGCAATCAGCCCCAGCATTTT. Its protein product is CASGRESNQPQHF.